This T cell receptor (beta chain) comes out of a study of T cells expressing NK-cell markers. Study-level results: Dominant NKG2C+ clonotypes made up roughly 1.0-7.5% of CD8+ T cells in roughly 6 donors. Nothing established the HCMV specificity of expanded NKG2C+ T cell clones. There were a few donors in whom these clonotypes also led the CD3+CD56-NKG2C+ fraction.

5'RACE template switching built TCR beta cDNA with unique molecular identifiers. For each CDR3 protein, TCRdb gives one entry from its re-call of the 5' RACE reads, without DNA. Its table lists under 500,000 distinct CDR3 sequences. On this clonotype itself: What it recognizes is unknown.

Sequencing was performed on blood T cells: a sorted CD56 or NKG2C T cell subset, CD4+ or CD8+ T cells, or bulk PBMC T cells (not recorded which). This receptor was identified in a woman aged 18-70 years in good health.

The CDR3 region is CASSQPTGVLGNQPQHF. The V and J genes are TRBV4-1 and TRBJ1-5. The CDR3 has 17 amino acids. The germline CDR1 and CDR2 sequences are MGHRA and YSYEKL.